This entry features one T cell receptor (beta chain) sequence. The sample is drawn from a study of technical replicates of blood from several donors. From germline, CDR1 is MGHRA and CDR2 YSYEKL. The CDR3 has 15 amino acids. With 2 bases clipped from V and 1 base from J, the junction kept 4 bases outside the gene matches. The method was immunoSEQ multiplex PCR; TCRdb's version includes in-frame clones alone and lacks a portion of them. The data hold roughly 82,000 clones, with under 95% observed a single time. This receptor was identified in a human donor in good health. J is TRBJ1-1 and V is TRBV4-1; 7 nucleotides match TRBD1. The sample was T cells isolated from PBMCs. CDR3 sequence reads: CASSQSRTGNTEAFF. DNA of the CDR3: TGCGCCAGCAGCCAATCCAGGACAGGGAACACTGAAGCTTTCTTT.